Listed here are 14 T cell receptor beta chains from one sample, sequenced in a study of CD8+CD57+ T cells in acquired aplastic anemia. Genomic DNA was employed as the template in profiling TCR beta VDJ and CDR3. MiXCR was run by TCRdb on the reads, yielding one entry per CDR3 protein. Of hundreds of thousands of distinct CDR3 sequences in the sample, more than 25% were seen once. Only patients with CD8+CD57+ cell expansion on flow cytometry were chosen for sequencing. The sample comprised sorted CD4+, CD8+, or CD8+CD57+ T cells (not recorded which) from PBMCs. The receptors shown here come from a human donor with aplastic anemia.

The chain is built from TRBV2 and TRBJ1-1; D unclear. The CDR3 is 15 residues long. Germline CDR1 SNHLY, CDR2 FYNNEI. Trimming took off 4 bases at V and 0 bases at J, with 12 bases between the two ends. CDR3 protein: CASSVGQFMNTEAFF. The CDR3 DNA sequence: TGTGCCAGCAGTGTTGGGCAGTTTATGAACACTGAAGCTTTCTTT.

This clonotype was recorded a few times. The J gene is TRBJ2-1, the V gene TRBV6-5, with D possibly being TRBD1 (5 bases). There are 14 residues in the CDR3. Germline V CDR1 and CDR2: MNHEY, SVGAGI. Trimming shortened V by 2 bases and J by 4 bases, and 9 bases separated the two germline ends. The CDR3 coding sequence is TGTGCCAGCAGTTACGGTCAGGGATACAATGAGCAGTTCTTC. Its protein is CASSYGQGYNEQFF.

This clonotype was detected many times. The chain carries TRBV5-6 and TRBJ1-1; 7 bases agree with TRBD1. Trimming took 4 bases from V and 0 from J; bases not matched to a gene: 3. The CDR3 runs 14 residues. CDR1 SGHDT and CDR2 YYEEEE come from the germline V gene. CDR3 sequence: CASSGDSLNTEAFF. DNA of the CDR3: TGTGCCAGCAGCGGGGACAGCCTGAACACTGAAGCTTTCTTT.

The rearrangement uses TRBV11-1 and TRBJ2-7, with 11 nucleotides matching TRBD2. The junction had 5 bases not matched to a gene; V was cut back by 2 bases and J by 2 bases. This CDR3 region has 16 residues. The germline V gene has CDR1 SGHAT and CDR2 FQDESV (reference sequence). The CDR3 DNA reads TGTGCCAGCAGCTTATTTCCGACTAGCGGGGCCTACGAGCAGTACTTC. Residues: CASSLFPTSGAYEQYF.

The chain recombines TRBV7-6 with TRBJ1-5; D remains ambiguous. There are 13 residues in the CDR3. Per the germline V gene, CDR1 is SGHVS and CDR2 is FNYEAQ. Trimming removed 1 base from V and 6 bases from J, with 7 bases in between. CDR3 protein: CASSLDEGQPQHF. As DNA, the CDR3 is TGTGCCAGCAGCTTAGACGAGGGTCAGCCCCAGCATTTT.

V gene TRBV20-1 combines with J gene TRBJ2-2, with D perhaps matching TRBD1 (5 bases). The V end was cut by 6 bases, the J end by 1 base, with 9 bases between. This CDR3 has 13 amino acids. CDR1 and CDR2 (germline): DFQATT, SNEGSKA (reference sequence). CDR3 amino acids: CSAEQGNTGELFF. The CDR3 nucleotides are TGCAGTGCGGAGCAGGGGAACACCGGGGAGCTGTTTTTT.

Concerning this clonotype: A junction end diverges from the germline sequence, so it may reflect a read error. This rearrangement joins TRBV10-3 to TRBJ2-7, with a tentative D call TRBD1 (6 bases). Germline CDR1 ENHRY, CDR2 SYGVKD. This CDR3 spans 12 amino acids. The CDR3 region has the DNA TGTGCCAGCAGTTTGGGACACAACGAGCAGTACTTC. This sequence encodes CASSLGHNEQYF.

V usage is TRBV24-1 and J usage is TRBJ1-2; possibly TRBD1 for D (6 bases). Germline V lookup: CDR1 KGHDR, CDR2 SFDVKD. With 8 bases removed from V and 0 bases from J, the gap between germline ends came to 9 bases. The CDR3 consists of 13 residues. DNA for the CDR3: TGTGCCACCAAGGGACACGCTAACTATGGCTACACCTTC. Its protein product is CATKGHANYGYTF.

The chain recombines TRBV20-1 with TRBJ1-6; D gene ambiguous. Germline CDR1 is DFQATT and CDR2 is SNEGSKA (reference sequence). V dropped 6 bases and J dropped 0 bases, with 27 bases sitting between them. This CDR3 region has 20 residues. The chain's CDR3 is CSAEKINAPYPGSYNSPLHF. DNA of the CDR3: TGCAGTGCCGAAAAAATAAACGCGCCCTACCCTGGCTCCTATAATTCACCCCTCCACTTT.

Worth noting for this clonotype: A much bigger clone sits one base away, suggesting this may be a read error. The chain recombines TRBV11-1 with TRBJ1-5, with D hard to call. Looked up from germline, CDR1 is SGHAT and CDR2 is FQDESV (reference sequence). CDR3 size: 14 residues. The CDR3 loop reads CASSSGVSNQPQRF. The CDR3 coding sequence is TGTGCCAGCAGTTCAGGAGTTAGCAATCAGCCCCAGCGTTTT.

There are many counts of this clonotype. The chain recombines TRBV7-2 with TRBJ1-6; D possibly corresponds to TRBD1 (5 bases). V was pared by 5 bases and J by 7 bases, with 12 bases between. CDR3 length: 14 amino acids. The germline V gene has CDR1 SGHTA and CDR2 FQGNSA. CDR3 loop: CASSHPGGNSPLHF. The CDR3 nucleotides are TGTGCCAGCAGCCATCCCGGGGGAAATTCACCCCTCCACTTT.

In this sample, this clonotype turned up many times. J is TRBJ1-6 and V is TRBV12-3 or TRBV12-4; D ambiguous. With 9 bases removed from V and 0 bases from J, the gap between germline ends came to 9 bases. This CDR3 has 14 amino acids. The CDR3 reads CASSQSSYNSPLHF. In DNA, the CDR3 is TGTGCCAGTAGTCAAAGCTCCTATAATTCACCCCTCCACTTT.

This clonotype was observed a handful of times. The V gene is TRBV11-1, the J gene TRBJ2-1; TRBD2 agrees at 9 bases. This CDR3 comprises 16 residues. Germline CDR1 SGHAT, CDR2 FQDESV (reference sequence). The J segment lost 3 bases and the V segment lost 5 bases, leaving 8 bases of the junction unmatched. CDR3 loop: CASSPRLAVVYNEQFF. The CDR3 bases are TGTGCCAGCAGCCCCAGACTAGCGGTAGTCTACAATGAGCAGTTCTTC.

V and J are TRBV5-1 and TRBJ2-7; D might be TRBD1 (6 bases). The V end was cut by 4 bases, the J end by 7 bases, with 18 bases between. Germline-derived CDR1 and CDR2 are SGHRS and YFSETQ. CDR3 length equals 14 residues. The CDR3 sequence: CASSLRAGDGEQYF. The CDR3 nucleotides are TGCGCCAGCAGCCTTAGGGCAGGGGACGGGGAGCAGTACTTC. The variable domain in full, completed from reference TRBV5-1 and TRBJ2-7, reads KAGVTQTPRYLIKTRGQQVTLSCSPISGHRSVSWYQQTPGQGLQFLFEYFSETQRNKGNFPGRFSGRQFSNSRSEMNVSTLELGDSALYLCASSLRAGDGEQYFGPGTRLTVT.